This TCR beta chain stems from a study of T cell responses to AZD1222 COVID-19 vaccine. Study-wide results and caveats: Two AZD1222 doses significantly raised spike-specific TCR breadth and depth over controls. Clonal diversity was possibly underestimated, and white British individuals and females predominated among donors.

As concerns this clone: The target antigen is unknown.

This CDR3 has 14 residues. Germline CDR1 reads KGHSH; CDR2 reads LQKENI. V shed 6 bases and J shed 4 bases, with 13 bases lying between them. Here immunoSEQ multiplex PCR was the method, and the copy in TCRdb shows in-frame clones only, minus some. The profile shows about 99,000 clones, 90% to 95% of them singletons. The origin of this receptor is an adult in good health. The rearrangement links TRBV18 to TRBJ1-5; D is uncertain. The source material was peripheral blood, sampled on day 0 of AZD1222 vaccination. CDR3 sequence (DNA): TGTGCCAGCTCCGGGATGGGTGAAAATCAGCCCCAGCATTTT. This translates into CASSGMGENQPQHF.